This TCR beta chain was recorded in a study of CD8 T cells in Susac syndrome. When the RNA was reverse transcribed, random hexamers were used with an input of roughly 0.45 to 1 ug. Amplification of TCR beta CDR3 was carried out by immunoSEQ multiplex PCR, which covered 54 Vbeta and 13 Jbeta segments. TCRdb reprocessed the immunoSEQ multiplex PCR reads via MiXCR and lists one record per CDR3 protein. Of roughly 120,000 distinct CDR3 sequences listed, around 94% are singletons. CDR1 is GTSNPN, CDR2 SVGIG, per germline (reference sequence). V was pared by 0 bases and J by 2 bases, with 11 bases between. The length of the CDR3 is 15 residues.

The receptor was derived from a human donor in good health. The sample taken for sequencing was CD4+ T cells from PBMCs. This chain joins TRBV30 and TRBJ1-5, with D perhaps matching TRBD1 (5 bases). The CDR3 sequence is CAWSVQLGGNQPQHF. The CDR3 bases are TGTGCCTGGAGTGTACAATTAGGGGGCAATCAGCCCCAGCATTTT.